The sequence of this TCR beta chain was determined in a study of blood T cell repertoires in COVID-19. Study summary: PBMCs, B-cell-depleted T cells, or T cells provided the cDNA or gDNA that made up the material.

Under the authors' procedure: How many nucleated cells were present was estimated from reference gene primer amplification. Libraries were prepared by immunoSEQ multiplex PCR; TCRdb keeps only in-frame clonotypes and omits some of them. The D gene and trimming were derived from the DNA, and the V and J assignments and clone size from that table. The data show some 94,000 clones, around 87% seen once. What was sequenced was peripheral blood. The source of this sequence is a human donor in a cohort sampled during active COVID-19.

For the CDR3, the DNA is TGTGCCAGCAGCCTAAACAGGGTCCCTCTCATGTTTTTT. It translates to CASSLNRVPLMFF. The V gene is TRBV5-6, the J gene TRBJ1-4; D may be TRBD1 (6 bases). Trimming took off 4 bases at V and 15 bases at J, with 19 bases between the two ends. CDR3 length: 13 residues. CDR1 and CDR2 (germline): SGHDT, YYEEEE.